This passage covers 17 T cell receptor beta chains from one sample sequenced in a study of neurological immune-mediated disorders. TCRdb processed the 5' RACE reads anew with MiXCR; each CDR3 protein has one entry. The data hold some 71,000 distinct CDR3 sequences, with roughly 10% observed a single time. The time point denotes: longitudinal time-point 1 (baseline). Input material: PBMCs. These receptors all come from a man aged 25-45 years in good health.

This clonotype showed up many times. This chain joins TRBV24-1 and TRBJ2-1; the match to TRBD2 covers 11 bases. The CDR3 totals 17 residues. Germline loops: CDR1 KGHDR, CDR2 SFDVKD. Losses at the gene ends were 4 bases for V and 0 bases for J; bases not matched to a gene: 4. This CDR3 reads CATSEPTSGSSYNEQFF. CDR3 bases: TGTGCCACCAGTGAACCCACTAGCGGGAGCTCCTACAATGAGCAGTTCTTC.

This clonotype was counted many times. V usage is TRBV20-1 and J usage is TRBJ2-7; possible D gene TRBD1, 5 bases. Germline V gene data show CDR1 as DFQATT and CDR2 as SNEGSKA (reference sequence). Trimming pared 6 bases from V and 5 bases from J, leaving 23 bases between. The CDR3 has 15 amino acids. Written as DNA, the CDR3 is TGCAGTGCCCTTAACCCTAGGGGCACTTCGGACGAGCAGTACTTC. It yields the protein CSALNPRGTSDEQYF.

This clonotype was seen many times. This chain connects TRBV18 to TRBJ2-7; the D is unclear. The CDR3 has 15 amino acids. The V end was cut by 2 bases, the J end by 5 bases, with 16 bases between. Germline V lookup: CDR1 KGHSH, CDR2 LQKENI. The CDR3 sequence: CASSPISNGIDEQYF. The DNA of the CDR3 is TGTGCCAGCTCACCAATTAGCAACGGTATCGACGAGCAGTACTTC.

This clonotype was picked up many times. The rearrangement uses TRBV2 and TRBJ2-1, with D perhaps TRBD2 (5 bases). V shed 6 bases and J shed 0 bases, with 18 bases lying between them. CDR1 and CDR2 from the germline V gene are SNHLY and FYNNEI. CDR3 length: 17 residues. CDR3 sequence (DNA): TGTGCCAGCAGCCTCCTCCGAGTTGCGGGCTCCTACAATGAGCAGTTCTTC. Protein sequence: CASSLLRVAGSYNEQFF. Filled out from reference TRBV2 and TRBJ2-1, the complete variable domain reads EPEVTQTPSHQVTQMGQEVILRCVPISNHLYFYWYRQILGQKVEFLVSFYNNEISEKSEIFDDQFSVERPDGSNFTLKIRSTKLEDSAMYFCASSLLRVAGSYNEQFFGPGTRLTVL.

This clonotype was counted at least ten times. J is TRBJ2-6 and V is TRBV12-3 or TRBV12-4; 7 nucleotides align to TRBD1. The CDR3 runs 16 residues. V gave up 5 bases and J gave up 3 bases; unmatched junction bases: 7. The CDR3 loop is CASSASDRVGANVLTF. CDR3 nucleotides: TGTGCCAGCAGTGCCTCTGACAGGGTTGGGGCCAACGTCCTGACTTTC.

This clonotype was seen a few times. The chain joins TRBV18 to TRBJ2-1; the match to TRBD1 covers 8 bases. CDR3 length equals 15 residues. The junction had 9 bases not matched to a gene; V was cut back by 4 bases and J by 7 bases. Germline V CDR1 and CDR2: KGHSH, LQKENI. The CDR3 nucleotides are TGTGCCAGCTCACTCCAGGGGGCCGGAACAAATGAGCAGTTCTTC. As protein: CASSLQGAGTNEQFF.

A word on this clonotype: The junction shows a germline mismatch at one end, possibly a read error. The CDR3 here is CSAREAVDEQLF. CDR3 bases: TGTAGTGCTAGAGAGGCTGTCGATGAGCAGCTCTTC. This rearrangement joins TRBV20-1 to TRBJ2-1; no clear D. This CDR3 is built from 12 residues. The germline gives CDR1 DFQATT, CDR2 SNEGSKA (reference sequence).

This clonotype was counted many times. The J gene is TRBJ1-2, the V gene TRBV20-1, with D maybe TRBD1 (6 bases). CDR3 length: 17 amino acids. CDR1 and CDR2 (germline): DFQATT, SNEGSKA (reference sequence). V shed 0 bases and J shed 0 bases, with 17 bases lying between them. The CDR3: CSARDGTPQQANYGYTF. The CDR3 DNA reads as TGCAGTGCTAGAGATGGGACACCCCAACAAGCTAACTATGGCTACACCTTC.

In its sample, this clonotype was seen many times. The chain links TRBV5-1 to TRBJ1-6; no firm D call. The CDR3 runs to 15 residues. Germline loops: CDR1 SGHRS, CDR2 YFSETQ. The V gene lost 4 bases and the J gene lost 7 bases, with 15 bases spanning the gap. CDR3 sequence reads: CASSVRTVPNSPLHF. The CDR3 region has the DNA TGCGCCAGCAGCGTACGGACCGTCCCCAATTCACCCCTCCACTTT.

This clonotype was recorded many times. The chain employs TRBV6-5 and TRBJ2-2, with 8 bases fitting TRBD2. Germline lookup yields CDR1 MNHEY and CDR2 SVGAGI. This CDR3 is 14 amino acids long. V lost 8 bases, J lost 6 bases, and 8 bases stayed unmatched. The CDR3 nucleotides are TGTGCCAGCCAAGCGGGAGTATATTCCGGGGAGCTGTTTTTT. Its translation: CASQAGVYSGELFF.

This clonotype was detected ten times or more. This rearrangement joins TRBV30 to TRBJ2-5, with TRBD1 as a possible D gene (6 bases). The CDR3 totals 13 residues. Trimming took 5 bases from V and 7 from J, leaving 17 bases between them. The germline gives CDR1 GTSNPN, CDR2 SVGIG (reference sequence). The DNA for the CDR3 is TGTGCCTGGGCGTCCGGGACAAGATCGACCCAGTACTTC. It is translated as CAWASGTRSTQYF.

This clonotype has ten or more counts. This chain uses TRBV24-1 with TRBJ2-1; 8 bases map to TRBD1. Per germline, CDR1 KGHDR and CDR2 SFDVKD. This CDR3 has 13 amino acids. The V and J ends lost 7 bases and 9 bases, in that order; junction bases with no gene match: 7. The CDR3 DNA sequence: TGTGCCACCAGGACGTCAGGGGGCACTGAGCAGTTCTTC. Protein product: CATRTSGGTEQFF.

This clonotype was detected many times. The chain combines TRBV27 with TRBJ2-5; no definite D call. Per the germline V gene, CDR1 is MNHEY and CDR2 is SMNVEV (reference sequence). The CDR3 is 14 amino acids. Trimming removed 4 bases at V and 2 bases at J, with 11 bases between. In DNA form, the CDR3 reads TGTGCCAGCAGTTCCTTTGGGGTTCAAGAGACCCAGTACTTC. Residues: CASSSFGVQETQYF.

Ten or more counts support this clonotype. The rearrangement joins TRBV20-1 to TRBJ2-1; weak D call: TRBD2 (6 bases). Trimming pared 2 bases from V and 0 bases from J, leaving 11 bases between. From germline, CDR1 is DFQATT and CDR2 SNEGSKA (reference sequence). This CDR3 has 15 amino acids. CDR3: CSARSGGGSYNEQFF. The CDR3 DNA reads as TGCAGTGCTAGATCCGGGGGTGGCTCCTACAATGAGCAGTTCTTC.

This clonotype is deemed medium-sized (0.01 to 0.1%). The chain carries TRBV5-1 and TRBJ2-1; 7 bases are shared with TRBD1. Germline CDR1 reads SGHRS; CDR2 reads YFSETQ. Trimming cost V 5 bases and J 8 bases; bases outside gene matches: 10. CDR3 length equals 14 residues. The CDR3 DNA sequence: TGCGCCAGCAGAGCCCGACAGGGTCTAGATGAGCAGTTCTTC. Amino acid sequence: CASRARQGLDEQFF.

This clonotype has at least ten counts. With a much larger clone just one base away, this may be a read error. The genes are TRBV7-2 and TRBJ2-1, with TRBD2 as a possible D gene (5 bases). This CDR3 contains 15 residues. The V gene lost 10 bases and the J gene lost 3 bases, with 19 bases spanning the gap. Germline V gene data show CDR1 as SGHTA and CDR2 as FQGNSA. The CDR3 DNA is TGTGCCAACTCCCCCCGACTACCGAACTACAATGAGCAGTTCTTC. Residues: CANSPRLPNYNEQFF.

This clonotype was observed many times. V and J are TRBV20-1 and TRBJ2-1; 8 bases fit TRBD1. Germline V lookup: CDR1 DFQATT, CDR2 SNEGSKA (reference sequence). Germline trimming cut 2 bases from V and 0 bases from J; bases unmatched to any gene: 9. This CDR3 is 17 amino acids long. CDR3 in DNA: TGCAGTGCTAGACCCTTTGGACAGGGAACCTCCTACAATGAGCAGTTCTTC. It translates to CSARPFGQGTSYNEQFF.